What follows are 30 T cell receptor beta chains derived from one specimen sequenced in a study of control samples from healthy donors and cancer patients (dated by TCRdb to the early 2020s). The method behind the library was the immunoSEQ multiplex PCR assay. The clones in this table, taken by TCRdb from immuneACCESS, are in-frame only. Not every clone is retained; where verified, under half of the shortfall comes from an unresolved V gene, and the cause of the rest is unknown. A total of around 55,000 clones appear in this sample, around 90% of them only once. The top ten constitute about 3.8% of the sample. Specimen: blood. The receptors shown here come from a man between 45 and 60 years old in good health.

The chain is built from TRBV7-9 and TRBJ1-1; D ambiguous. This CDR3 has 11 residues. Trimming took 1 base from V and 6 from J, leaving 3 bases between them. Germline V gene data show CDR1 as SEHNR and CDR2 as FQNEAQ (reference sequence). CDR3 in amino acids: CASSLESEAFF. Written as DNA, the CDR3 is TGTGCCAGCAGCTTAGAGTCTGAAGCTTTCTTT.

This sequence joins TRBV19 and TRBJ2-5; no definite D call. The V end lost 3 bases, the J end lost 5 bases, and 10 bases lay between the germline ends. Germline V CDR1 and CDR2: LNHDA, SQIVND (reference sequence). The CDR3 runs to 13 residues. CDR3 sequence reads: CASSIGLSETQYF. The CDR3 DNA is TGTGCCAGTAGTATCGGTTTGTCGGAGACCCAGTACTTC.

This clone was found once. V and J are TRBV6-6 and TRBJ1-4; 9 bases map to TRBD1. The V segment lost 6 bases and the J segment 5 bases; nucleotides outside the gene matches: 10. CDR1 is MNHNY and CDR2 is SVGAGI in the germline V gene (reference sequence). CDR3 size: 16 residues. The CDR3 bases are TGTGCCAGCAGCTCACAGGGGGCGAAGGGAAATGAAAAACTGTTTTTT. It yields the protein CASSSQGAKGNEKLFF.

This chain connects TRBV28 to TRBJ2-7; D is unclear. Trimming stripped 7 bases from V and 3 bases from J, with 7 bases between. CDR1 and CDR2 from the germline V gene are MDHEN and SYDVKM. The CDR3 length is 11 residues. CDR3 sequence: CASTSIYEQYF. The CDR3, as DNA: TGTGCCAGCACATCCATCTACGAGCAGTACTTC.

The chain couples TRBV3-1 (or the pseudogene TRBV3-2) to TRBJ2-3, with TRBD2 matching 8 bases. This CDR3 region has 15 residues. J gave up 2 bases and V 2 bases, and 3 bases lay outside the gene matches. Germline CDR1 is LGHDT and CDR2 is YNNKEL (reference sequence). CDR3 sequence reads: CASSQTSGYTDTQYF. Written as DNA, the CDR3 is TGTGCCAGCAGCCAAACTAGCGGATACACAGATACGCAGTATTTT.

This clone came up once. J is TRBJ2-1 and V is TRBV18; 13 bases line up with TRBD2. With V trimmed by 3 bases and J by 9 bases, 8 bases remained unmatched. This CDR3 comprises 16 residues. The germline V gene encodes CDR1 KGHSH and CDR2 LQKENI. The CDR3 protein is CASSPAGTSGMGEQFF. Here the CDR3 DNA reads TGTGCCAGCTCACCCGCCGGGACTAGCGGGATGGGTGAGCAGTTCTTC. Full variable domain (remainder filled in from reference TRBV18 and TRBJ2-1): NAGVMQNPRHLVRRRGQEARLRCSPMKGHSHVYWYRQLPEEGLKFMVYLQKENIIDESGMPKERFSAEFPKEGPSILRIQQVVRGDSAAYFCASSPAGTSGMGEQFFGPGTRLTVL.

The rearrangement links TRBV27 to TRBJ2-5; maybe TRBD1 (5 bases). The germline CDR1 and CDR2 sequences are MNHEY and SMNVEV (reference sequence). V was trimmed by 9 bases and J by 4 bases, leaving 18 bases between them. This CDR3 is built from 14 residues. In DNA, the CDR3 is TGTGCCAGTAATTCCCTAGGGGCACTAGAGACCCAGTACTTC. Its translation: CASNSLGALETQYF.

The rearrangement uses TRBV30 and TRBJ2-1; D possibly uses TRBD1 or TRBD2 (5 bases each). The ends were cut back, 2 bases at V and 0 bases at J, with 20 bases in the middle. CDR1 and CDR2 from the germline V gene are GTSNPN and SVGIG (reference sequence). The CDR3 is 18 amino acids. The CDR3 nucleotides are TGTGCCTGGAGTCTTCTCCGGGTCCCAGGGAGCTCCTACAATGAGCAGTTCTTC. Translation: CAWSLLRVPGSSYNEQFF.

The rearrangement uses TRBV6-1 and TRBJ1-6, with D maybe TRBD1 (5 bases). V lost 3 bases, J lost 10 bases, and 13 bases lay in between. Per the germline V gene, CDR1 is MNHNS and CDR2 is SASEGT. The CDR3 runs to 14 residues. CDR3 sequence: CASSDTGQASPLHF. CDR3 bases: TGTGCCAGCAGTGATACGGGGCAGGCCTCACCCCTCCACTTT.

The chain employs TRBV29-1 and TRBJ1-5; D not certain. This CDR3 region has 13 residues. CDR1 SQVTM and CDR2 ANQGSEA come from the germline V gene. With 1 base removed from V and 6 bases from J, the gap between germline ends came to 10 bases. CDR3 amino acids: CSVEGAGGQPQHF. CDR3 in DNA: TGCAGCGTTGAAGGGGCTGGAGGTCAGCCCCAGCATTTT.

The V gene is TRBV7-2, the J gene TRBJ1-4; D not resolved. V was clipped by 5 bases and J by 0 bases, with 13 bases between them. This CDR3 region has 16 residues. Germline lookup yields CDR1 SGHTA and CDR2 FQGNSA. CDR3 sequence: CASSRDMLATNEKLFF. The CDR3 DNA reads as TGTGCCAGCAGCCGCGACATGCTGGCAACTAATGAAAAACTGTTTTTT.

The CDR3 nucleotides read TGTGCCAGTAGTATAGATCTAATGGGAGGAGCTACCTACGAGCAGTACTTC. Encoded protein: CASSIDLMGGATYEQYF. V gene TRBV19 combines with J gene TRBJ2-7; possibly TRBD2 for D (6 bases). CDR3 length equals 17 residues. The germline V and J ends were trimmed by 0 bases and 2 bases, with 17 bases remaining between them. Germline CDR1 LNHDA, CDR2 SQIVND (reference sequence).

The rearrangement uses TRBV28 and TRBJ1-4; D unresolved. The V gene lost 10 bases and the J gene lost 8 bases, with 14 bases spanning the gap. The germline V gene encodes CDR1 MDHEN and CDR2 SYDVKM. This CDR3 has 12 residues. The CDR3 is CATGRSAEKLFF. CDR3 nucleotide sequence: TGTGCCACCGGCCGGAGCGCGGAAAAACTGTTTTTT.

The V and J genes are TRBV6-4 and TRBJ1-2, with TRBD1 as a possible D gene (5 bases). Looked up from germline, CDR1 is MRHNA and CDR2 is SNTAGT. This CDR3 is built from 14 residues. The ends were cut back, 2 bases at V and 6 bases at J, with 13 bases in the middle. CDR3 in DNA: TGTGCCAGCAGTGACGTTTTCAGGGACGATGGCTACACCTTC. Translated: CASSDVFRDDGYTF.

The chain links TRBV2 to TRBJ1-5; maybe TRBD1 (6 bases). Looked up from germline, CDR1 is SNHLY and CDR2 is FYNNEI. The V and J ends lost 2 bases and 7 bases respectively, with 15 bases between them. The CDR3 totals 15 residues. The chain's CDR3 is CASSELGRGQQPQHF. The CDR3 DNA sequence: TGTGCCAGCAGTGAATTGGGACGGGGGCAGCAGCCCCAGCATTTT.

This clone has only a few counts. J is TRBJ2-5 and V is TRBV24-1; maybe TRBD1 (8 bases). V was clipped by 1 base and J by 2 bases, with 19 bases between them. The CDR3 runs 18 residues. CDR1 is KGHDR and CDR2 is SFDVKD in the germline V gene. In nucleotides, the CDR3 is TGTGCCACCAGTGATTTCGGGAGGACAGGGTCTTCTCAAGAGACCCAGTACTTC. Protein: CATSDFGRTGSSQETQYF.

This clone was seen only a few times. The chain uses TRBV28 and TRBJ1-4; D perhaps matches TRBD1 (5 bases). The CDR3 covers 15 residues. V was cut by 5 bases and J by 5 bases, with 15 bases left in between. CDR1 MDHEN and CDR2 SYDVKM come from the germline V gene. In DNA, the CDR3 is TGTGCCAGCAGTAGCGGAGAGGGGAGGAATGAAAAACTGTTTTTT. This gives the protein CASSSGEGRNEKLFF.

This clone was seen once. The rearrangement uses TRBV10-3 and TRBJ2-5; D gene uncertain. The CDR3 has 19 amino acids. V was pared by 0 bases and J by 5 bases, with 25 bases between. CDR1 is ENHRY and CDR2 is SYGVKD in the germline V gene. Here the CDR3 DNA reads TGTGCCATCAGTGAGTCGAAGGGCACTGCGGAGTCCGGCCTGGAGACCCAGTACTTC. Amino acids: CAISESKGTAESGLETQYF.

A single count supports this clone. This rearrangement joins TRBV5-1 to TRBJ2-7; D is tentatively TRBD1 or TRBD2 (5 bases each). CDR3 length: 14 amino acids. V was pared by 0 bases and J by 4 bases, with 11 bases between. Germline V gene sequence: CDR1 SGHRS, CDR2 YFSETQ. CDR3 DNA: TGCGCCAGCAGCTTGGCTGGGACGCCATACGAGCAGTACTTC. Translating gives CASSLAGTPYEQYF.

The chain recombines TRBV14 with TRBJ2-3; 8 bases map to TRBD1. Germline loops: CDR1 SGHDN, CDR2 FVKESK. The CDR3 sequence is 14 residues long. Trimming took 4 bases from V and 4 from J; bases not matched to a gene: 4. The CDR3 nucleotides are TGTGCCAGCAGCCCAGCGACAGGGGCAGATACGCAGTATTTT. Protein sequence: CASSPATGADTQYF.

In its sample, this clone was seen once. The chain couples TRBV5-4 to TRBJ1-1; D gene uncertain. CDR1 and CDR2 (germline): SGHNT, YYREEE (reference sequence). V lost 0 bases, J lost 2 bases, and 8 bases lay in between. The length of the CDR3 is 14 residues. The CDR3 bases are TGTGCCAGCAGCTTGGATTGGAGTAACACTGAAGCTTTCTTT. Translation gives CASSLDWSNTEAFF.

Here the CDR3 reads CASSFNTGNEQFF. As DNA, the CDR3 is TGTGCCAGCAGCTTTAATACCGGCAATGAGCAGTTCTTC. The gene calls are TRBV11-2 and TRBJ2-1; D not resolved. Germline CDR1 is SGHAT and CDR2 is FQNNGV. The CDR3 loop spans 13 amino acids. V was trimmed by 3 bases and J by 6 bases, leaving 9 bases between them.

This clone was counted a single time. The rearrangement uses TRBV29-1 and TRBJ2-2, with D perhaps matching TRBD1 or TRBD2 (7 bases each). The CDR3 length is 13 residues. From germline, CDR1 is SQVTM and CDR2 ANQGSEA. Trimming shortened V by 8 bases and J by 6 bases, and 16 bases separated the two germline ends. Here the CDR3 reads CSFQGGGAGELFF. The CDR3 DNA follows: TGCAGCTTCCAGGGGGGGGGCGCCGGGGAGCTGTTTTTT.

This clone was seen just once. V and J are TRBV7-2 and TRBJ1-2; no clear D. Germline V gives CDR1 SGHTA, CDR2 FQGNSA. The CDR3 consists of 15 residues. V gave up 1 base and J gave up 3 bases, with 12 bases separating them. The CDR3 loop is CASSLVWGNDYGYTF. Here the CDR3 DNA reads TGTGCCAGCAGCTTAGTTTGGGGAAACGACTATGGCTACACCTTC.

This chain joins TRBV5-1 and TRBJ2-5, with 8 bases identical to TRBD1. The V and J ends lost 3 bases and 5 bases, in that order; junction bases with no gene match: 12. The V gene's germline CDR1 is SGHRS and CDR2 YFSETQ. The CDR3 contains 16 residues. The CDR3 DNA reads as TGCGCCAGCAGCTGGACCGGGACCACAGGGGGGGAGACCCAGTACTTC. Amino acids: CASSWTGTTGGETQYF. Full variable domain (remainder filled in from reference TRBV5-1 and TRBJ2-5): KAGVTQTPRYLIKTRGQQVTLSCSPISGHRSVSWYQQTPGQGLQFLFEYFSETQRNKGNFPGRFSGRQFSNSRSEMNVSTLELGDSALYLCASSWTGTTGGETQYFGPGTRLLVL.

The V call is TRBV28, the J call TRBJ1-5; D ambiguous. V gave up 11 bases and J gave up 5 bases, with 19 bases separating them. Germline V gene sequence: CDR1 MDHEN, CDR2 SYDVKM. The CDR3 runs 14 residues. Here the CDR3 reads CAAIRGSWDQPQHF. The CDR3 DNA reads as TGTGCCGCAATACGTGGGTCCTGGGATCAGCCCCAGCATTTT. Full variable domain (outside the CDR3, taken from reference TRBV28 and TRBJ1-5): DVKVTQSSRYLVKRTGEKVFLECVQDMDHENMFWYRQDPGLGLRLIYFSYDVKMKEKGDIPEGYSVSREKKERFSLILESASTNQTSMYLCAAIRGSWDQPQHFGDGTRLSIL.

J is TRBJ2-1 and V is TRBV7-2; tentatively, D is TRBD2 (5 bases). Germline CDR1 reads SGHTA; CDR2 reads FQGNSA. V lost 2 bases and J lost 5, with 10 bases in between. CDR3 length: 14 amino acids. The CDR3 coding sequence is TGTGCCAGCAGCTTAAGGAGGCGGGACAATGAGCAGTTCTTC. It codes for CASSLRRRDNEQFF.

This clone has a single count. The V gene is TRBV19, the J gene TRBJ1-1; no firm D call. V dropped 2 bases and J dropped 11 bases, with 15 bases sitting between them. Germline V gene sequence: CDR1 LNHDA, CDR2 SQIVND (reference sequence). The CDR3 extends over 13 amino acids. The chain's CDR3 is CASSITARERAFF. CDR3 in DNA: TGTGCCAGTAGTATAACGGCCCGGGAACGGGCTTTCTTT.

V gene TRBV27 combines with J gene TRBJ2-3; D may be TRBD2 (6 bases). Looked up from germline, CDR1 is MNHEY and CDR2 is SMNVEV (reference sequence). This CDR3 region has 16 residues. V lost 3 bases and J 0 bases, leaving 13 bases between the germline ends. CDR3 sequence: CASSLAGRSSTDTQYF. CDR3 DNA sequence: TGTGCCAGCAGTTTGGCGGGACGTTCTAGCACAGATACGCAGTATTTT.

The chain links TRBV4-2 to TRBJ2-1; 14 bases are shared with TRBD2. Germline CDR1 reads LGHNA; CDR2 reads YNFKEQ. The V and J ends lost 0 bases and 8 bases, in that order; junction bases with no gene match: 3. The CDR3 sequence is 16 residues long. The CDR3, as DNA: TGTGCCAGCAGCCAAGATTTGACTAGCGGGAGGGATGAGCAGTTCTTC. Protein: CASSQDLTSGRDEQFF.